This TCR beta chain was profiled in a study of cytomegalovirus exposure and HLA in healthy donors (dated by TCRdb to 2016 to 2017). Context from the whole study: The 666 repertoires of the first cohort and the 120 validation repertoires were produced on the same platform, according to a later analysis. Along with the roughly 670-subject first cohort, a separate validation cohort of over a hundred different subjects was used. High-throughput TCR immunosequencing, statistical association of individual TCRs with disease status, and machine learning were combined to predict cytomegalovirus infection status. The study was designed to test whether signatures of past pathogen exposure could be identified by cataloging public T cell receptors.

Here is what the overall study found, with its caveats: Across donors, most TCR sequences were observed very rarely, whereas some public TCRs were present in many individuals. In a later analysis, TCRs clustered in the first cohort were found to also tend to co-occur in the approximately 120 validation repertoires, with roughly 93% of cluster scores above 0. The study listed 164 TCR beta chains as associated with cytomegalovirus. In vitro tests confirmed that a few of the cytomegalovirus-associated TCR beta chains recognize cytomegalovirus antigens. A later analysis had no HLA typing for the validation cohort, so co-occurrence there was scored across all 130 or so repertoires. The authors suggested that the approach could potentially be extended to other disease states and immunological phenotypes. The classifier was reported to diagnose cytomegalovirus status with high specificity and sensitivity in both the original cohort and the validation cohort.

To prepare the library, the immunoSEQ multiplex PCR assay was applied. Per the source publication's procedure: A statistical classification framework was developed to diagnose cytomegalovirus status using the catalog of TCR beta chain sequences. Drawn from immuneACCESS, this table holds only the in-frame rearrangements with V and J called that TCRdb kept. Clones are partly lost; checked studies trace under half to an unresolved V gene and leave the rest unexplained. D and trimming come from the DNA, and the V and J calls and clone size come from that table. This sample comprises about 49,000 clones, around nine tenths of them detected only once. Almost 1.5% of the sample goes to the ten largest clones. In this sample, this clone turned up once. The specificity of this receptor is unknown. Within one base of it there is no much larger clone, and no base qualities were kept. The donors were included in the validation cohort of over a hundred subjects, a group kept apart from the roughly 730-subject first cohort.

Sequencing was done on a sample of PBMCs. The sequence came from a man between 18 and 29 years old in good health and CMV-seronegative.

The DNA sequence reads TGTGCCAGCAGCTTAGGAGGGGGAGGGATTAGCACAGATACGCAGTATTTT. Its translation reads: CASSLGGGGISTDTQYF. This sequence uses TRBV7-8 and TRBJ2-3; D gene: possibly TRBD2, on 7 matching bases. V is shortened by 1 base, J by 0 bases, and the region joining them spans 14 bases. From the germline V gene, CDR1 is SGHVS and CDR2 is FQNEAQ. The CDR3 measures 17 amino acids from cysteine to phenylalanine. Just the 51-base CDR3 DNA is kept, in frame starting at base 1.